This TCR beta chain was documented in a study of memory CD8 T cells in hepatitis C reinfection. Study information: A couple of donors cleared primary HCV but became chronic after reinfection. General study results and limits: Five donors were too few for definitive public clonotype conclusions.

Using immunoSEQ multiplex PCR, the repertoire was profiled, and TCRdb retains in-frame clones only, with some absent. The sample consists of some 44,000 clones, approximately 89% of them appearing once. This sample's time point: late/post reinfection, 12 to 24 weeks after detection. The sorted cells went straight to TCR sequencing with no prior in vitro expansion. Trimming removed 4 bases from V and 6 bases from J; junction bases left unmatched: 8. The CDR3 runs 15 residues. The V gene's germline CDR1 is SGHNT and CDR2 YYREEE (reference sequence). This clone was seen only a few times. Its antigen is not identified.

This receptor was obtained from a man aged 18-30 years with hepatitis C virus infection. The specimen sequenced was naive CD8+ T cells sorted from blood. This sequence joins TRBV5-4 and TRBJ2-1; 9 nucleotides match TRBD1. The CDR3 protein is CASSSGTGWINEQFF. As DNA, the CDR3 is TGTGCCAGCAGCAGTGGGACAGGGTGGATCAATGAGCAGTTCTTC.